This T cell receptor (beta chain) was retrieved from a study of cytomegalovirus exposure and HLA in healthy donors (dated by TCRdb to the late 2010s). For the wider study: An earlier analysis of roughly 570 of the donors reported 276 Gb of sequence data and 90 million to 120 million unique TCR beta sequences obtained from approximately 180 million T cells. An early release covering approximately 600 HLA-typed donors comprised approximately 300 gigabases of sequencing data and around 85 million unique TCR sequences. Of the roughly 400 genotyped donors, less than 90% were placed in the genetic ancestry cluster associated with self-reported Caucasian donors. The study aimed to test whether cataloging public T cell receptors could reveal signatures of past pathogen exposure. The study profiled the T cell repertoires of about 640 subjects by immunosequencing and related them to cytomegalovirus serostatus. Besides the first cohort of about 730 subjects, a separate validation cohort made up of some 110 different subjects was used. To predict cytomegalovirus infection status, the study combined high-throughput TCR immunosequencing, statistical association of individual TCRs with disease status, and machine learning. A later analysis re-analyzed previously published TCR beta repertoires from 550 to 700 donors and added high-resolution HLA genotyping to study TCR occurrence patterns. Rather than drawing on any new phenotypic data, the later analysis identified candidate immune exposures from TCR beta sequences and the way those sequences occurred across donors. To decide whether each TCR beta V gene segment behaved as functional or pseudogenic, an earlier analysis of some 570 of the donors relied on high-throughput TCR beta sequencing. Donor age, sex, ethnicity and CMV serostatus were compiled alongside the repertoire data. Genome-wide SNP genotypes for about 60% of the roughly 670 donors were used in a later genetic analysis, which treated that subset as a discovery cohort. All discovery cohort repertoires had been generated on a single sequencing platform. Class I and class II HLA loci were covered by the typing at four-digit resolution. The number of typed donors differed by locus: about 620-640 for A, B, C, DRB1 and DQB1; about 520 for DQA1; around 610 for DPA1; and roughly 470 for DPB1. Because of strong linkage in the cohort, five DR-DQ haplotypes were treated as single units for association and clustering. Among about 410 genotyped donors of the cohort, an average of approximately 220,000 unique TCR beta nucleotide sequences was sequenced per donor, of which 15% to 20% were non-productive. What the work shows at the level of the full study, not this receptor alone: The presence/absence analyses assumed that sequencing depth was roughly uniform across donors, and that assumption may not be true. Some IMGT-functional V segments, including TRBV6-2 and TRBV6-3, could not be distinguished by the 87-base-pair reads and were therefore excluded. In a later analysis, the rate of TCR association differed among HLA loci, with DRB1 alleles having the most associated TCRs and HLA-C alleles having the fewest. Broadly in line with IMGT annotations, most TCR beta V segments showed up in productive rearrangements about 87% or about 30% of the time in an earlier analysis of about 500 of the donors. The authors suggested that the approach could potentially be extended to other disease states and immunological phenotypes. The study gave a list of 150 to 200 TCR beta chains associated with cytomegalovirus. In a later genetic analysis, a missense DCLRE1C variant was associated with V-gene and J-gene trimming of TCR beta chains, and the association was replicated in an independent cohort. CMV serostatus was the only immune exposure information available for the cohort. A further reported finding was that TCR beta sequences accurately predicted the HLA-A and HLA-B alleles for most subjects in the first cohort. Most TCR sequences were observed very rarely across donors, whereas some public TCRs were present in many individuals. Compared with equally common non-associated chains, HLA-associated TCR beta chains in a later analysis were more clonally expanded and had lower generation probabilities. At a false discovery rate of 0.05, a later analysis linked 15,000 to 20,000 TCR beta sequences to specific HLA alleles. Over 15 rarely observed V segments, including chromosome 9 orphons, were excluded from the earlier analysis of almost 600 of the donors because counts were too low. According to a later analysis, most CMV-associated TCR beta chains appeared to be HLA-restricted, and the HLA associations seemed to be driven largely by CMV exposure. The cohort was sequenced for TCR beta chains only, and without alpha or paired-chain data the features that could be detected were limited. Because some donors lacked HLA typing at each locus, the association tests relied only on the typed subset. Correlated functional status among segregating V segments might be attributable to linkage disequilibrium, but an unknown experimental factor could not be ruled out. In both the original and validation cohorts, the classifier was reported to diagnose cytomegalovirus status with high specificity and sensitivity. A cluster of highly shared sequence variants was judged likely to be a technical artifact of the sequencing pipeline. In vitro tests confirmed that three of the cytomegalovirus-associated TCR beta chains recognize cytomegalovirus antigens. Assigning TCR associations to individual alleles was difficult when HLA alleles, especially DR and DQ, strongly co-occurred. A later genetic analysis reported fewer N-insertions in productive TCRs among donors in an Asian-associated ancestry cluster than the roughly 700-donor mean. A later analysis reported that several top co-occurrence clusters appeared linked to parvovirus B19, influenza, CMV and Epstein-Barr virus.

From cysteine to phenylalanine, the CDR3 is 11 amino acids long. Of the read, only the CDR3 DNA is kept; its 33 bases are in frame from base 1. Taken from the germline V gene, the CDR1 and CDR2 loops are LGHNA and YNFKEQ. V loses 0 bases of germline sequence and J loses 9 bases, and the interval between the two ends is 5 bases. The cohort was made up of 650 to 700 healthy bone marrow donors. Cohort members were all nominally healthy when sampled, although unrecorded immune exposures were likely present. The donor was CMV seronegative and belonged to the group of 352 seronegative cohort members. Each donor provided a peripheral blood sample, and peripheral blood mononuclear cells were used for TCR beta sequencing. Genomic DNA extraction from the blood cell samples was performed with the Qiagen DNeasy Blood Extraction Kit. Library prep was done by the immunoSEQ multiplex PCR assay. The multiplex PCR relied on a mix of 60 forward primers for TCR Vbeta segments and 13 reverse primers for TCR Jbeta segments. Amplification of the CDR3 region of rearranged TCR beta genes was performed with a multiplex PCR assay on genomic DNA. The Illumina HiSeq System was used to sequence the amplified TCR beta libraries as 87-base-pair reads. The authors processed their data as follows. Across the 670 or so repertoires, a later analysis counted tens of millions of unique TCR beta chains, 9.5 million to 12 million of which were shared by at least two donors. A nearest-neighbor algorithm error-corrected the raw reads and collapsed the reads into unique sequences, merging closely related sequences to remove PCR and sequencing errors. Alignment of CDR3 sequences to IMGT reference sequences was used to assign V, D and J gene segments. For a sequence to be retained, at least a six-nucleotide match to both a V gene segment and a J gene segment was required. Rearrangements were called productive when the CDR3 lacked stop codons and stayed in frame with V and J; all others were non-productive. Following IMGT convention, CDR3 was defined as the stretch from the second conserved V-encoded cysteine to the conserved J-encoded phenylalanine. In an earlier analysis of approximately 590 of the donors, sequences lacking an unambiguous match to a single V gene segment were excluded. In an earlier analysis of 587 of the donors, V segments were called functional above 56.7% productive rearrangements and were called segregating when the between-donor standard deviation exceeded 5%. A statistical classification framework was built to diagnose cytomegalovirus status from the catalog of TCR beta chain sequences. In a later analysis, TCR nucleotide sequences were compared against IMGT/GENE-DB human TR gene sequences so that V and J genes could be assigned. Using the TCRdist pipeline, a later analysis assigned CDR3 sequences along with most-parsimonious VDJ recombination scenarios. In a later analysis, each TCR beta chain was defined by its CDR3 amino acid sequence together with its V-gene family, and reads lacking a unique V-gene family were excluded. As a way to deal with suspected cross-contamination and a sequencing artifact, a later analysis dropped hundreds of nucleotide sequences that were highly shared and had low generation probability. In a later analysis, a clonal expansion index was calculated for each public chain from normalized within-repertoire ranks of inferred template counts. A later analysis computed generation probabilities with a VDJ recombination model fitted to out-of-frame rearrangements, and checked the results against IGoR. A later analysis scored TCR-TCR, TCR-HLA and TCR-CMV co-occurrence with hypergeometric tests, applying a repertoire-size bias correction to TCR pairs. To estimate false discovery rates, a later analysis permuted the HLA or CMV assignments 20 times. In a later analysis, co-occurring TCRs were grouped using DBSCAN, with TCRdist sequence similarity added in when clustering inside HLA-allele-positive subsets. Co-occurrence clustering excluded repertoires with fewer than 30,000 or more than 120,000 public chains, plus five with anomalous nucleotide sharing. The table was pulled from immuneACCESS by TCRdb, which kept in-frame rearrangements only. Such tables lose some clones; where checked, under half of the loss comes from unresolved V genes, and the rest has no known cause. For V, J and clone size, that table is used; D and trimming come from the DNA. The sample contains some 160,000 clones, around 82% of them found a single time. The ten largest clonotypes hold more than 2% of the sample.

A few counts support this clone. What this receptor recognizes is not known. Per-base qualities were not stored, and no clone one base away is much larger. Recombination linked TRBV4-2 to TRBJ2-5; no D segment can be confidently identified. Sequencing used PBMCs. This clonotype was obtained from a man in his fifties or sixties in good health and CMV-seronegative. The CDR3 here reads CASSQDSAQYF. Here is the DNA: TGTGCCAGCAGCCAAGATTCGGCCCAGTACTTC.